The 15 T cell receptor beta chains presented below share a single source sample, sequenced in a study of cytomegalovirus exposure and HLA in healthy donors. The PCR had 60 Vbeta and 13 Jbeta primers. The data were produced by immunoSEQ multiplex PCR, yet TCRdb's version contains in-frame clones alone and is incomplete. The table includes about 210,000 clones, 82% detected once. Sequencing was done on a sample of PBMCs. The source is a man aged 40-50 years in good health and CMV-seropositive.

The chain is built from TRBV5-1 and TRBJ1-2, with 10 bases lining up with TRBD1. V shed 7 bases and J 0 bases; nucleotides not matched to a gene: 6. Germline CDR1 and CDR2: SGHRS and YFSETQ. This CDR3 has 15 residues. CDR3 amino acids: CASGDRGRPNYGYTF. CDR3 DNA sequence: TGCGCCAGCGGGGACAGGGGCCGCCCTAACTATGGCTACACCTTC.

In this sample, this clone turned up once. This chain connects TRBV5-1 to TRBJ2-7, with TRBD2 identical over 10 bases. Germline V gives CDR1 SGHRS, CDR2 YFSETQ. The CDR3 is made up of 15 amino acids. The V segment lost 3 bases and the J segment 0 bases; nucleotides outside the gene matches: 3. CDR3 in amino acids: CASSSWTSGSYEQYF. The CDR3 DNA reads as TGCGCCAGCAGCTCGTGGACTAGCGGCTCCTACGAGCAGTACTTC.

The genes are TRBV10-2 and TRBJ2-5; TRBD1 aligns across 8 bases. The ends lost 7 bases at V and 4 bases at J; junction bases unmatched: 8. This CDR3 spans 14 amino acids. Germline CDR1 and CDR2: WSHSY and SAAADI. The CDR3 nucleotides read TGCGCCAGCAACAGACAGGGGTTAGGAGAGACCCAGTACTTC. This translates into CASNRQGLGETQYF.

V and J are TRBV18 and TRBJ1-1, with a possible D match to TRBD1 (5 bases). V was trimmed by 6 bases and J by 3 bases, leaving 14 bases between them. Germline loops: CDR1 KGHSH, CDR2 LQKENI. The CDR3 has 14 amino acids. The DNA of the CDR3 is TGTGCCAGCTCCCAACAGGAGGGACACACTGAAGCTTTCTTT. Its protein product is CASSQQEGHTEAFF. The whole variable domain, remainder taken from reference TRBV18 and TRBJ1-1, is NAGVMQNPRHLVRRRGQEARLRCSPMKGHSHVYWYRQLPEEGLKFMVYLQKENIIDESGMPKERFSAEFPKEGPSILRIQQVVRGDSAAYFCASSQQEGHTEAFFGQGTRLTVV.

This clone appeared a few times. The gene calls are TRBV15 and TRBJ1-4; D is perhaps TRBD1 (5 bases). Deletions cut 5 bases from V and 3 bases from J, with 10 bases between. In germline, CDR1 is LNHNV, CDR2 YYDKDF (reference sequence). CDR3 length equals 14 residues. DNA of the CDR3: TGTGCCACCAGCCTAGGAGGGGCTAATGAAAAACTGTTTTTT. Protein sequence: CATSLGGANEKLFF.

The DNA for the CDR3 is TGTGCCAGCACCCTAAGTGGTAGCGGCTACAATGAGCAGTTCTTC. It encodes CASTLSGSGYNEQFF. This sequence joins TRBV6-5 and TRBJ2-1; D is possibly TRBD2 (6 bases). The V end was cut by 7 bases, the J end by 3 bases, with 16 bases between. Per the germline V gene, CDR1 is MNHEY and CDR2 is SVGAGI. The CDR3 runs 15 residues.

The V call is TRBV7-8, the J call TRBJ1-2, with TRBD1 identical over 8 bases. The V gene end was trimmed by 3 bases and the J gene end by 2 bases; junction bases not matched to a gene: 8. CDR1 is SGHVS, CDR2 FQNEAQ, per germline. The CDR3 contains 16 residues. CDR3 sequence (DNA): TGTGCCAGCAGCTTGGGTTCGGACAGGGTCAACTATGGCTACACCTTC. Translating gives CASSLGSDRVNYGYTF.

The chain is built from TRBV6-5 and TRBJ2-7; D ambiguous. CDR3 size: 11 residues. Deletions cut 4 bases from V and 3 bases from J, with 4 bases between. Germline CDR1 is MNHEY and CDR2 is SVGAGI. For the CDR3, the DNA is TGTGCCAGCAGTTCCAACTACGAGCAGTACTTC. It yields the protein CASSSNYEQYF.

The V and J genes are TRBV7-9 and TRBJ1-2; perhaps TRBD1 as D (6 bases). The CDR3 loop spans 15 amino acids. Germline CDR1 SEHNR, CDR2 FQNEAQ (reference sequence). The ends were cut back, 5 bases at V and 4 bases at J, with 17 bases in the middle. CDR3 bases: TGTGCCAGCAGCCAGACAGGAGGCCTTAGCTATGGCTACACCTTC. Protein: CASSQTGGLSYGYTF.

The chain has TRBV27 and TRBJ2-7, with D perhaps matching TRBD2 (5 bases). The CDR3 extends over 15 amino acids. Trimming removed 3 bases at V and 6 bases at J, with 18 bases between. Germline CDR1 and CDR2: MNHEY and SMNVEV (reference sequence). CDR3 sequence (DNA): TGTGCCAGCAGTTTCTATCTAGCTCGGGCCTCCGAGCAGTACTTC. Amino acid sequence: CASSFYLARASEQYF.

The chain combines TRBV5-1 with TRBJ2-7, with TRBD2 matching over 8 bases. This CDR3 spans 14 amino acids. Trimming at V came to 4 bases and at J to 5 bases, leaving 8 bases not matched to a gene. The germline CDR1 and CDR2 sequences are SGHRS and YFSETQ. The CDR3, as DNA: TGCGCCAGCAGCCCGGGACTAGGATTGGACGAGCAGTACTTC. As protein: CASSPGLGLDEQYF.

The chain carries TRBV5-1 and TRBJ1-1; TRBD1 agrees at 9 bases. Germline assignment: CDR1 SGHRS and CDR2 YFSETQ. The CDR3 covers 12 residues. Trimming removed 5 bases from V and 5 bases from J; junction bases left unmatched: 1. The CDR3 sequence is CASRQGATEAFF. DNA of the CDR3: TGCGCCAGCAGACAGGGGGCTACTGAAGCTTTCTTT. Full variable domain (missing parts from reference TRBV5-1 and TRBJ1-1): KAGVTQTPRYLIKTRGQQVTLSCSPISGHRSVSWYQQTPGQGLQFLFEYFSETQRNKGNFPGRFSGRQFSNSRSEMNVSTLELGDSALYLCASRQGATEAFFGQGTRLTVV.

The rearrangement uses TRBV5-1 and TRBJ2-6, with a weak D call TRBD2 (5 bases). Trimming stripped 6 bases from V and 1 base from J, with 8 bases between. The germline gives CDR1 SGHRS, CDR2 YFSETQ. The CDR3 length is 14 residues. CDR3 region: CASTGDSGANVLTF. The CDR3 bases are TGCGCCAGCACCGGGGATTCTGGGGCCAACGTCCTGACTTTC.

The chain links TRBV30 to TRBJ2-7; 11 positions match TRBD2. The length of the CDR3 is 15 residues. In germline, CDR1 is GTSNPN, CDR2 SVGIG (reference sequence). Trimming at V came to 0 bases and at J to 3 bases, leaving 4 bases not matched to a gene. The chain's CDR3 is CAWSVLAGDSYEQYF. CDR3 nucleotides: TGTGCCTGGAGTGTACTAGCGGGAGATAGCTACGAGCAGTACTTC. The full variable domain, with the rest looked up from reference TRBV30 and TRBJ2-7, is SQTIHQWPATLVQPVGSPLSLECTVEGTSNPNLYWYRQAAGRGLQLLFYSVGIGQISSEVPQNLSASRPQDRQFILSSKKLLLSDSGFYLCAWSVLAGDSYEQYFGPGTRLTVT.

This clone was recorded a few times. V is TRBV5-6 and J is TRBJ2-5; weak D call: TRBD1 (6 bases). Deletions cut 0 bases from V and 4 bases from J, with 16 bases between. The V gene's germline CDR1 is SGHDT and CDR2 YYEEEE. The CDR3 totals 16 residues. The chain's CDR3 is CASSLERQGLSETQYF. CDR3 in DNA: TGTGCCAGCAGCTTGGAGCGGCAGGGGCTTTCAGAGACCCAGTACTTC.